This TCR beta chain stems from a study of blood T cell repertoires in COVID-19 (dated by TCRdb to the early 2020s). With respect to the entire study: Samples from collaborators originated in the United States, Italy and Spain and spanned both the acute and convalescent phases of COVID-19. A de-identified subject ID, COVID-19 status, age in years and sex were almost always included in the sample metadata. The repertoires were released in a freely available public database intended as a resource for research on the immune response to SARS-CoV-2. Where available, HLA class I and class II types were obtained from metadata supplied by the sample provider rather than from assay-based typing. The prospective study material was composed of cDNA or gDNA derived from T cells, B-cell-depleted T cells, or PBMCs. Subjects who had been exposed to COVID-19, were actively infected with it, or had recovered from it provided the deeply sampled blood TCRbeta repertoires that made up the dataset. The samples were drawn from the first 160 participants of the ongoing ImmuneRACE study and from 950 to 1,500 subjects provided by 6 global collaborators.

In Seattle, one collaborating source enrolled patients while the infection was active and tracked those patients longitudinally over the course of disease. Whole blood was collected in K2EDTA tubes by collaborating institutions according to the institutions' own protocols. For TCRbeta analysis, collaborators shipped samples as frozen whole blood, isolated PBMCs, or DNA extracted from either of those sample types. The immunoSEQ Assay, a bias-controlled multiplex PCR, was used to amplify TCRbeta CDR3 regions from genomic DNA. The published analysis was carried out like this. Nucleated cell counts per sample were estimated from amplification of reference gene primers within the assay. Sequence reads were collapsed and filtered to measure the absolute abundance of every unique TCRbeta CDR3 rearrangement. For each sample, productive Simpson clonality was calculated as the square root of Simpson's diversity index across productive rearrangements. Held by TCRdb, this immuneACCESS table contains in-frame sequences only and omits some clones. Under half of the omission traces to an unresolved V gene where checked; the cause of the rest is unknown. V and J calls and clone size are as listed in that table; D and trimming were resolved from the DNA. This sample is represented by 250,000 to 300,000 clones; around 90% of them were singletons. Roughly a tenth of the sample rests with the top ten.

On the study overall, not on this receptor specifically: Clinical and demographic metadata were provided uncurated, with the amount varying by source and participant.

Trimming at the junction amounts to 8 bases on V and 0 bases on J, and the germline ends lie 14 bases apart. For CDR1 and CDR2, the germline V gene lists MDHEN and SYDVKM. Including the terminal cysteine and phenylalanine, the CDR3 comprises 14 residues. The CDR3 DNA has 42 bases and is translated from base 1. On this clone: It lacks a known antigen. Base qualities were left out, and no much larger clone turns up one base away.

This sequence uses TRBV28 and TRBJ2-7; tentative D gene TRBD2, with 7 bases matching. Sample: peripheral blood. The origin of this receptor is a woman in her 70s with COVID-19, enrolled during active disease. The CDR3 protein: CASVTAGASYEQYF. The DNA sequence is given as TGTGCCAGCGTCACGGCGGGGGCCTCCTACGAGCAGTACTTC.